Here is one T cell receptor (beta chain) with its context. Its antigen is not known. The entry originates in a study of shared clonotypes between healthy human individuals. Germline values: CDR1 SGHRS, CDR2 YFSETQ. With 3 bases removed from V and 3 bases from J, the gap between germline ends came to 12 bases. This CDR3 contains 14 residues. All the donors were Caucasian adults who lived in Nashville, Tennessee. Profiling relied on immunoSEQ multiplex PCR, and the TCRdb table lists in-frame clones only, not all of them. The repertoire includes approximately 99,000 clones, 68% of them detected once, and roughly 22% sits in the top ten. Study-wide points: Compared with clonotypes that all four donors shared, non-shared clonotypes had lower generation probabilities. Clonotype sharing levels among donors were expected to vary with sequencing depth.

This sequence originates from a woman between 25 and 40 years old in good health. This chain links TRBV5-1 with TRBJ1-1; D unclear. Specimen: memory CD8+ T cells sorted from blood. The subset: CD45RO+ cells pooled with CCR7-negative TemRA cells. CDR3 sequence: CASSWTPGDTEAFF. The CDR3 DNA is TGCGCCAGCAGCTGGACCCCCGGGGACACTGAAGCTTTCTTT.